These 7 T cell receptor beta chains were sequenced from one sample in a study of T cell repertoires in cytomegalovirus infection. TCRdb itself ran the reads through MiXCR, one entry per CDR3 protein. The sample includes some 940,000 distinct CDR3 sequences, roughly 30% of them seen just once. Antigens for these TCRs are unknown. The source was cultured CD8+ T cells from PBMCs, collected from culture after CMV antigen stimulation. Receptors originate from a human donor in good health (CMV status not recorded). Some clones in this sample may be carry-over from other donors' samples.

The CDR3 loop reads CASSPEPWAFF. The DNA of the CDR3 is TGTGCCAGCAGCCCAGAGCCCTGGGCTTTCTTT. The chain is built from TRBV7-6 and TRBJ1-1, with unresolved D. Germline CDR1 and CDR2: SGHVS and FNYEAQ. Trimming cost V 5 bases and J 11 bases, with 12 bases left between them. The CDR3 sequence is 11 residues long.

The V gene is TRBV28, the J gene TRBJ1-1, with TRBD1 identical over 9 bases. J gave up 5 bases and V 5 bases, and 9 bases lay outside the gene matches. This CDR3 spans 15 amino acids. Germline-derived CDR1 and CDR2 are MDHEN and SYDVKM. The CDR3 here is CASSPETGGVTEAFF. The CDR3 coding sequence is TGTGCCAGCAGTCCTGAGACAGGGGGAGTAACTGAAGCTTTCTTT.

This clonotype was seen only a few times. The CDR3 DNA reads as TGTGCCAGCAGTCAGACTAGCGGGGTTGGGTCAGATACGCAGTATTTT. Amino acid sequence: CASSQTSGVGSDTQYF. J is TRBJ2-3 and V is TRBV27; 11 bases are a match to TRBD2. Germline V gene lookup returns CDR1 MNHEY and CDR2 SMNVEV (reference sequence). V lost 5 bases to trimming and J lost 4 bases; unmatched junction nucleotides: 8. CDR3 length: 16 residues.

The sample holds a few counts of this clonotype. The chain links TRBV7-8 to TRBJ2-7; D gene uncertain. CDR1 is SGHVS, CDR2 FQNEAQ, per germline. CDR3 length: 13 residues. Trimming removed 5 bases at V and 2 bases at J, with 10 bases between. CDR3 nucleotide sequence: TGTGCCAGCAGCGTAGGGAAAACCTACGAGCAGTACTTC. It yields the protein CASSVGKTYEQYF.

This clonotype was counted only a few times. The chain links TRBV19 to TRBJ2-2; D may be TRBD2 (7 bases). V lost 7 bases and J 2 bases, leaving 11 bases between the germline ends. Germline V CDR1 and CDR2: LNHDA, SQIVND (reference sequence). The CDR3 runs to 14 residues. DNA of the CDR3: TGTGCCAGTACCCCGGGGGGCAACACCGGGGAGCTGTTTTTT. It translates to CASTPGGNTGELFF.

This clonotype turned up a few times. CDR3 nucleotides: TGTGCTAGTGGTTTCACGGTTGAAAACACCGGGGAGCTGTTTTTT. This sequence encodes CASGFTVENTGELFF. The V and J genes are TRBV12-5 and TRBJ2-2, with D uncertain. This CDR3 has 15 amino acids. CDR1 LGHNT and CDR2 FRNRAP come from the germline V gene. The V end was cut by 3 bases, the J end by 2 bases, with 10 bases between.

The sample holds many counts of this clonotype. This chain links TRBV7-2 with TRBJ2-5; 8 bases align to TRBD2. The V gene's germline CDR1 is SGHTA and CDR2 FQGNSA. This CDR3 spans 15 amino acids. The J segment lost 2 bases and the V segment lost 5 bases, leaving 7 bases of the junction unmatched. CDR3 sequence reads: CASSSSRGGQETQYF. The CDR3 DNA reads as TGTGCCAGCAGCAGCTCTCGGGGGGGACAAGAGACCCAGTACTTC.